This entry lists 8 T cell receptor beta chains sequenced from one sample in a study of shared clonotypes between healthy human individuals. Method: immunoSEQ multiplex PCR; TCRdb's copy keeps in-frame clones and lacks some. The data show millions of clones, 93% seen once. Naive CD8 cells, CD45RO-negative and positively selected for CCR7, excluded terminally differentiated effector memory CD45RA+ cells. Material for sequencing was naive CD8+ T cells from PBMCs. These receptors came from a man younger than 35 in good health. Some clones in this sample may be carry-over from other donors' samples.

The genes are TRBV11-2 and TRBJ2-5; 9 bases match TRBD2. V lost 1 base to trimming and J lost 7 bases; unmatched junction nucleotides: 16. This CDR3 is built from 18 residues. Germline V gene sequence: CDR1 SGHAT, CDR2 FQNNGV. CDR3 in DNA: TGTGCCAGCAGCTTAGGGTCCGGTAGCGGGGGACGGGAAGGGACCCAGTACTTC. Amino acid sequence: CASSLGSGSGGREGTQYF.

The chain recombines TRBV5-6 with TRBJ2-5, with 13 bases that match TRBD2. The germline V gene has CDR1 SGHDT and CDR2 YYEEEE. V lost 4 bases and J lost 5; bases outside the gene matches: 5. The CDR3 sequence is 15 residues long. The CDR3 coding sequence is TGTGCCAGCAGCCTGAGACTAGCGGGAGGCGAGACCCAGTACTTC. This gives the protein CASSLRLAGGETQYF.

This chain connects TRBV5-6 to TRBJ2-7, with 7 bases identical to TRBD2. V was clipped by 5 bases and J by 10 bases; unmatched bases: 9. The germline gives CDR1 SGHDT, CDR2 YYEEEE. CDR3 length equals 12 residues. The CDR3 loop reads CASRPGEGKQYF. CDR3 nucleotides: TGTGCCAGCAGGCCTGGGGAGGGGAAACAGTACTTC.

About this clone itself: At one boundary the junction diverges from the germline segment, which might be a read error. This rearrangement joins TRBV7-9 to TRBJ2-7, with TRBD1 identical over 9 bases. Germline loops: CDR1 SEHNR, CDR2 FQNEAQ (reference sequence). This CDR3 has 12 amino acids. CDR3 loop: CASSLASGQGQF. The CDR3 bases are TGTGCCAGCAGCTTAGCGAGCGGACAGGGGCAATTC.

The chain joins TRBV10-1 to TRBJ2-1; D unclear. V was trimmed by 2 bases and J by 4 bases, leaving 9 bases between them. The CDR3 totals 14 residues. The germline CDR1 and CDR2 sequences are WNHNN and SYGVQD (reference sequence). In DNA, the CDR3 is TGCGCCAGCAGTGAGGCCACTGCTTACAATGAGCAGTTCTTC. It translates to CASSEATAYNEQFF.

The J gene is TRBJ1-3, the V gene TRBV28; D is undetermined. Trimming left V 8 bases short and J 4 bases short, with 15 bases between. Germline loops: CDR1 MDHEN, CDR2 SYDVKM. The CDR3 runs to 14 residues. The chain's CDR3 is CASDTTVEGNTIYF. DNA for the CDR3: TGTGCCAGCGATACGACGGTGGAAGGAAACACCATATATTTT.

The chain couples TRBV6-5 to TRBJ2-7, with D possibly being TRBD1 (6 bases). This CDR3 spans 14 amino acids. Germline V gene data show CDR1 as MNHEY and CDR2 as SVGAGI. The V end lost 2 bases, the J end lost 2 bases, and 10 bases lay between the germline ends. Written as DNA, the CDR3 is TGTGCCAGCAGTTACCGACAGGCTACCTACGAGCAGTACTTC. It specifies CASSYRQATYEQYF.

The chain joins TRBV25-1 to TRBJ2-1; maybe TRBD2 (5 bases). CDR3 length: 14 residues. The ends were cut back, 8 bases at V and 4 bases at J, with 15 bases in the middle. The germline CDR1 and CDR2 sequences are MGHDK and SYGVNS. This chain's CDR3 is CASHEGFSYNEQFF. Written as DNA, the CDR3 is TGTGCCAGCCATGAGGGCTTTTCTTACAATGAGCAGTTCTTC. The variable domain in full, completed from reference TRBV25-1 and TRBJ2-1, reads EADIYQTPRYLVIGTGKKITLECSQTMGHDKMYWYQQDPGMELHLIHYSYGVNSTEKGDLSSESTVSRIRTEHFPLTLESARPSHTSQYLCASHEGFSYNEQFFGPGTRLTVL.